This paragraph reports one TCR beta chain. These data are taken from a study of blood T cell repertoires in COVID-19. Study-wide context: Collection of acute and convalescent COVID-19 samples took place in the United States, Italy and Spain. PBMCs, B-cell-depleted T cells, or T cells provided the cDNA or gDNA that made up the material.

CDR1 and CDR2 from the germline V gene are PRHDT and FYEKMQ (reference sequence). V was pared by 0 bases and J by 6 bases, with 18 bases between. CDR3 length equals 16 residues. In the original workflow: For nucleated cells, counts were estimated from reference gene primer amplification. Measured with immunoSEQ multiplex PCR; TCRdb has only the in-frame clones, and not every one. V and J calls and clone size are given by that table; D and trimming were obtained from the DNA. This table holds around 60,000 clones, approximately 80% found once. V is TRBV13 and J is TRBJ2-7, with D possibly TRBD1 on 6 matching bases. The TCR sequence derives from a woman of 80 years or more with acute or convalescent COVID-19. The sample taken for sequencing was peripheral blood. The CDR3 spells CASSLGGTPASGEQYF. The CDR3, as DNA: TGTGCCAGCAGCTTAGGAGGGACACCCGCCAGCGGCGAGCAGTACTTC.